Listed here are 24 T cell receptor beta chains from one sample, sequenced in a study of spatial heterogeneity in lung cancer. Via MiXCR, TCRdb re-called the 5' RACE reads, giving one row per CDR3 protein. The table has 49,000 or so distinct CDR3 sequences, roughly 10% seen once. Time point described: blood at routine non-recurrence follow-up after resection. This material consisted of PBMCs, taken at follow-up. The origin of the receptors is a male donor with early-stage non-small cell lung cancer.

This clonotype was detected many times. The CDR3 nucleotides read TGTGCCAGCAGCTTATCCTTATCGAATGAGCAGTTCTTC. Its protein is CASSLSLSNEQFF. The rearrangement links TRBV7-3 to TRBJ2-1; D gene ambiguous. The V gene lost 2 bases and the J gene lost 7 bases, with 9 bases spanning the gap. Germline CDR1 is SGHTA and CDR2 is FQGTGA. This CDR3 is 13 amino acids long.

V and J are TRBV5-1 and TRBJ2-3, with 8 bases fitting TRBD2. Germline lookup yields CDR1 SGHRS and CDR2 YFSETQ. The V gene end was trimmed by 0 bases and the J gene end by 3 bases; junction bases not matched to a gene: 6. This CDR3 has 16 residues. The CDR3 nucleotides read TGCGCCAGCAGCTTGGAAAAAGCGGGGGCGACAGATACGCAGTATTTT. Amino acids: CASSLEKAGATDTQYF.

V is TRBV9 and J is TRBJ2-5; D remains unclear. The CDR3 totals 12 residues. CDR1 SGDLS and CDR2 YYNGEE come from the germline V gene. The V and J ends lost 1 base and 5 bases respectively, with 6 bases between them. CDR3 DNA sequence: TGTGCCAGCAGCGTAAGTGGGGAGACCCAGTACTTC. As protein: CASSVSGETQYF. Filled out from reference TRBV9 and TRBJ2-5, the complete variable domain reads DSGVTQTPKHLITATGQRVTLRCSPRSGDLSVYWYQQSLDQGLQFLIQYYNGEERAKGNILERFSAQQFPDLHSELNLSSLELGDSALYFCASSVSGETQYFGPGTRLLVL.

This chain links TRBV15 with TRBJ1-1; TRBD1 might be the D (5 bases). Trimming cost V 0 bases and J 9 bases, with 11 bases left between them. CDR1 and CDR2 (germline): LNHNV, YYDKDF (reference sequence). This CDR3 is 13 amino acids long. The CDR3 sequence is CATSREGGSKAFF. DNA of the CDR3: TGTGCCACCAGCAGAGAGGGGGGTTCAAAAGCTTTCTTT.

Ten or more counts support this clonotype. This sequence joins TRBV24-1 and TRBJ1-5; D ambiguous. The CDR3 consists of 13 residues. Germline V gene sequence: CDR1 KGHDR, CDR2 SFDVKD. The V and J ends lost 4 bases and 5 bases respectively, with 8 bases between them. The CDR3 DNA follows: TGTGCCACCAGTGACGGTCCCCATCAGCCCCAGCATTTT. Translated, it gives CATSDGPHQPQHF.

In this sample, this clonotype turned up many times. The chain uses TRBV20-1 and TRBJ1-1; D unresolved. Germline CDR1 is DFQATT and CDR2 is SNEGSKA (reference sequence). V was pared by 2 bases and J by 0 bases, with 4 bases between. This CDR3 is 12 amino acids long. In nucleotides, the CDR3 is TGCAGTGCTAGAAGAATGAACACTGAAGCTTTCTTT. This codes for CSARRMNTEAFF.

This clonotype was recorded many times. The chain has TRBV11-3 and TRBJ2-5; D ambiguous. This CDR3 spans 12 amino acids. Germline values: CDR1 SGHNT, CDR2 YENEEA. V lost 5 bases to trimming and J lost 3 bases, with 7 bases between them. The CDR3: CASSGREETQYF. The CDR3 DNA reads TGTGCCAGCAGCGGCCGGGAAGAGACCCAGTACTTC.

This clonotype occurred many times. The chain couples TRBV6-5 to TRBJ2-5, with D tentatively TRBD2 (6 bases). The CDR3 contains 17 residues. Germline lookup yields CDR1 MNHEY and CDR2 SVGAGI. V lost 5 bases to trimming and J lost 3 bases, with 22 bases between them. The CDR3 DNA sequence: TGTGCCAGCAGTCAGTACCCAGGGAGGCAGGTTGAAGAGACCCAGTACTTC. Protein sequence: CASSQYPGRQVEETQYF.

The rearrangement joins TRBV28 to TRBJ2-7, with 9 positions matching TRBD1. Unmatched junction bases numbered 6, after V lost 8 bases and J lost 4 bases. The length of the CDR3 is 13 residues. CDR1 and CDR2 (germline): MDHEN, SYDVKM. The CDR3 coding sequence is TGTGCCAGCCACACCGACAGGGGGTACGAGCAGTACTTC. Its protein product is CASHTDRGYEQYF.

This clonotype was observed many times. This chain joins TRBV5-1 and TRBJ2-1; 8 nucleotides line up with TRBD2. The V segment lost 0 bases and the J segment 1 base; nucleotides outside the gene matches: 3. The germline V gene encodes CDR1 SGHRS and CDR2 YFSETQ. The CDR3 runs 16 residues. The DNA of the CDR3 is TGCGCCAGCAGCTTGGCCGGGACTAGGTCCTACAATGAGCAGTTCTTC. This translates into CASSLAGTRSYNEQFF.

This clonotype has a handful of counts. The chain uses TRBV15 and TRBJ2-7, with D perhaps given as TRBD1 or TRBD2 (7 bases each). The CDR3 contains 15 residues. Trimming left V 0 bases short and J 4 bases short, with 13 bases between. The germline V gene has CDR1 LNHNV and CDR2 YYDKDF (reference sequence). This chain's CDR3 is CATSREGGGQYEQYF. CDR3 bases: TGTGCCACCAGCAGAGAGGGAGGGGGCCAATACGAGCAGTACTTC.

The chain links TRBV3-1 to TRBJ2-1; maybe TRBD2 (5 bases). Germline lookup yields CDR1 LGHDT and CDR2 YNNKEL (reference sequence). Deletions cut 0 bases from V and 13 bases from J, with 13 bases between. The CDR3 runs to 13 residues. CDR3 coding DNA: TGTGCCAGCAGCCAAGAAAATACGGGATACCAGTTCTTC. Translation gives CASSQENTGYQFF.

This chain links TRBV29-1 with TRBJ2-5; 13 nucleotides line up with TRBD2. CDR3 size: 15 residues. V lost 6 bases to trimming and J lost 0 bases; unmatched junction nucleotides: 4. CDR1 is SQVTM and CDR2 is ANQGSEA in the germline V gene. In DNA form, the CDR3 reads TGCAGCGTGCTCGGGACTAGCGGGAACCAAGAGACCCAGTACTTC. It codes for CSVLGTSGNQETQYF.

This chain connects TRBV6-2 or TRBV6-3 to TRBJ2-7; 8 nucleotides match TRBD1. This CDR3 is 14 amino acids long. Unmatched junction bases numbered 6, after V lost 2 bases and J lost 6 bases. CDR1 is MNHEY and CDR2 is SVGEGT in the germline V gene. The CDR3: CASSYPGQAFEQYF. CDR3 sequence (DNA): TGTGCCAGCAGTTACCCGGGACAGGCGTTCGAGCAGTACTTC.

The rearrangement joins TRBV28 to TRBJ1-4; 7 bases align to TRBD1. The junction had 1 base not matched to a gene; V was cut back by 3 bases and J by 0 bases. Germline CDR1 and CDR2: MDHEN and SYDVKM. The CDR3 totals 15 residues. Written as DNA, the CDR3 is TGTGCCAGCAGTTTCCAGGGGGCAACTAATGAAAAACTGTTTTTT. Protein sequence: CASSFQGATNEKLFF.

This sequence joins TRBV7-9 and TRBJ2-7; 7 nucleotides line up with TRBD1. This CDR3 has 13 residues. The V gene end was trimmed by 8 bases and the J gene end by 0 bases; junction bases not matched to a gene: 4. Germline values: CDR1 SEHNR, CDR2 FQNEAQ (reference sequence). This CDR3 reads CASGKGASYEQYF. CDR3 DNA sequence: TGTGCCAGCGGGAAGGGGGCCTCCTACGAGCAGTACTTC.

At least ten counts were recorded for this clonotype. V gene TRBV9 combines with J gene TRBJ1-3; TRBD1 aligns across 7 bases. This CDR3 comprises 18 residues. V was pared by 3 bases and J by 0 bases, with 12 bases of the junction left unmatched. Germline lookup yields CDR1 SGDLS and CDR2 YYNGEE. CDR3 amino acids: CASSAHLLQGSSGNTIYF. The CDR3 nucleotides are TGTGCCAGCAGCGCCCACTTACTACAGGGGAGCTCTGGAAACACCATATATTTT.

This clonotype was seen repeatedly, ten times or more. The gene calls are TRBV10-3 and TRBJ1-4; a weak D match, TRBD1 (6 bases). In germline, CDR1 is ENHRY, CDR2 SYGVKD. The CDR3 is made up of 14 amino acids. V was clipped by 6 bases and J by 1 base, with 9 bases between them. CDR3 nucleotide sequence: TGTGCCATCAGGGAACAGGGAACTAATGAAAAACTGTTTTTT. Its translation: CAIREQGTNEKLFF.

This clonotype was recorded many times. The rearrangement uses TRBV10-2 and TRBJ2-5; 11 nucleotides match TRBD2. The CDR3 spans 16 residues. Trimming took 3 bases from V and 3 from J; bases not matched to a gene: 6. Germline CDR1 reads WSHSY; CDR2 reads SAAADI. The chain's CDR3 is CASSDPSGGPEETQYF. DNA of the CDR3: TGCGCCAGCAGTGATCCTAGCGGGGGGCCAGAAGAGACCCAGTACTTC.

This clonotype was counted many times. V usage is TRBV18 and J usage is TRBJ2-2; possibly TRBD2 for D (6 bases). The V and J ends lost 5 bases and 10 bases respectively, with 20 bases between them. CDR3 length: 15 amino acids. Germline V gene data show CDR1 as KGHSH and CDR2 as LQKENI. The CDR3 region is CASSTVGSGVEELFF. The CDR3 DNA sequence: TGTGCCAGCTCAACGGTAGGATCGGGAGTCGAGGAGCTGTTTTTT.

The rearrangement uses TRBV7-3 and TRBJ2-5; D possibly corresponds to TRBD1 (6 bases). The CDR3 extends over 15 amino acids. CDR1 is SGHTA and CDR2 is FQGTGA in the germline V gene. Trimming removed 1 base from V and 1 base from J, with 10 bases in between. This CDR3 is CASSLKDRLQETQYF. For the CDR3, the DNA is TGTGCCAGCAGCTTAAAGGACAGACTCCAAGAGACCCAGTACTTC.

This clonotype occurred many times. V is TRBV5-8 and J is TRBJ1-5, with D hard to call. Germline assignment: CDR1 SGHTS and CDR2 YDEGEE. There are 14 residues in the CDR3. Trimming removed 1 base at V and 4 bases at J, with 9 bases between. CDR3 in DNA: TGTGCCAGCAGCTTGTTCACTACAAATCAGCCCCAGCATTTT. The encoded protein is CASSLFTTNQPQHF.

This clonotype has just a few counts. The genes are TRBV29-1 and TRBJ2-3; D not certain. The V end lost 4 bases, the J end lost 3 bases, and 5 bases lay between the germline ends. Germline-derived CDR1 and CDR2 are SQVTM and ANQGSEA. The CDR3 spans 11 residues. In nucleotides, the CDR3 is TGCAGCGTTGGGGATACAGATACGCAGTATTTT. Residues: CSVGDTDTQYF.

In this sample, this clonotype turned up many times. CDR3 sequence reads: CASSLRTGAAEQFF. The CDR3 coding sequence is TGTGCCAGCAGCTTGAGGACAGGGGCTGCCGAGCAGTTCTTC. The chain carries TRBV5-6 and TRBJ2-1; 9 bases fit TRBD1. The CDR3 spans 14 residues. Trimming removed 1 base from V and 10 bases from J; junction bases left unmatched: 6. The germline gives CDR1 SGHDT, CDR2 YYEEEE.